The clone carrying this T cell receptor (beta chain) was detected only once. Antigen unknown. This specimen comes from a study of shared clonotypes between healthy human individuals. The naive CD8 subset, CD45RO-negative cells positively selected for CCR7, excluded terminally differentiated effector memory CD45RA+ cells. Recent vaccinations or acute infections were absent in the healthy HIV-negative adult donors. The CDR3 extends over 13 amino acids. Germline V gene data show CDR1 as GTSNPN and CDR2 as SVGIG (reference sequence). The V end was cut by 2 bases, the J end by 5 bases, with 12 bases between. Once extracted for a subset, genomic DNA was divided evenly among several immunoSEQ plates. Repertoires were generated with immunoSEQ multiplex PCR, while TCRdb's copy carries only in-frame clones and drops some. The sample contains millions of clones, just under 95% of which appear only once. General study points: Few donors restricted represented genetic and exposure-history diversity.

This chain joins TRBV30 and TRBJ1-1; TRBD1 is a possible D gene (5 bases). Sequencing input: naive CD8+ T cells sorted from blood. The receptor's source is a man aged 18-30 years in good health. CDR3 sequence reads: CAWSSGGWTEAFF. The CDR3 DNA is TGTGCCTGGAGTTCCGGGGGATGGACTGAAGCTTTCTTT.